These 21 T cell receptor beta chains were all obtained from the same sample, sequenced in a study of early T cells in non-severe SARS-CoV-2 infection. TCRdb re-called the 5' RACE reads through MiXCR, storing one row per CDR3 protein. Of 60,000 to 90,000 distinct CDR3 sequences in the sample, around a tenth were seen once. Sequenced sample: whole blood. All receptors come from an adult who was a healthcare worker with PCR-confirmed SARS-CoV-2 infection or an uninfected control (not recorded which).

The chain joins TRBV6-4 to TRBJ1-1, with 8 bases that match TRBD1. The CDR3 has 11 residues. The germline V gene has CDR1 MRHNA and CDR2 SNTAGT. Losses at the gene ends were 11 bases for V and 2 bases for J; bases not matched to a gene: 1. This CDR3 is CADRGNTEAFF. DNA for the CDR3: TGTGCCGACAGGGGAAACACTGAAGCTTTCTTT.

This clonotype was seen many times. The genes are TRBV6-2 or TRBV6-3 and TRBJ2-1; TRBD2 agrees at 9 bases. Losses at the gene ends were 0 bases for V and 4 bases for J; bases not matched to a gene: 7. This CDR3 is 17 amino acids long. Germline-derived CDR1 and CDR2 are MNHEY and SVGEGT. The CDR3 spells CASSYSGLAGIYNEQFF. Written as DNA, the CDR3 is TGTGCCAGCAGTTACTCGGGGCTAGCGGGAATTTACAATGAGCAGTTCTTC.

This clonotype has at least ten counts. V is TRBV15 and J is TRBJ2-3, with a weak D call TRBD1 (5 bases). This CDR3 region has 14 residues. CDR1 LNHNV and CDR2 YYDKDF come from the germline V gene (reference sequence). V gave up 2 bases and J gave up 6 bases, with 12 bases separating them. This chain's CDR3 is CATSRRGDQDTQYF. The CDR3 DNA reads as TGTGCCACCAGCAGAAGGGGCGATCAGGATACGCAGTATTTT. Filled out from reference TRBV15 and TRBJ2-3, the complete variable domain reads DAMVIQNPRYQVTQFGKPVTLSCSQTLNHNVMYWYQQKSSQAPKLLFHYYDKDFNNEADTPDNFQSRRPNTSFCFLDIRSPGLGDTAMYLCATSRRGDQDTQYFGPGTRLTVL.

This clonotype was seen repeatedly, ten times or more. This sequence joins TRBV5-6 and TRBJ2-7; 12 bases agree with TRBD1. In germline, CDR1 is SGHDT, CDR2 YYEEEE. The junction had 10 bases not matched to a gene; V was cut back by 4 bases and J by 5 bases. The CDR3 consists of 16 residues. The CDR3 sequence: CASSGGTGGLLDEQYF. The CDR3 DNA sequence: TGTGCCAGCAGCGGTGGGACAGGGGGCCTCCTGGACGAGCAGTACTTC.

This clonotype occurred many times. The chain employs TRBV5-6 and TRBJ2-5, with 7 bases that match TRBD2. CDR1 and CDR2 from the germline V gene are SGHDT and YYEEEE. Unmatched junction bases numbered 5, after V lost 1 base and J lost 5 bases. The CDR3 extends over 14 amino acids. CDR3 amino acids: CASSLREGRETQYF. CDR3 coding DNA: TGTGCCAGCAGCTTGAGGGAGGGACGGGAGACCCAGTACTTC.

The rearrangement joins TRBV7-2 to TRBJ2-3; 13 bases map to TRBD2. V shed 4 bases, J shed 8 bases, and the junction held 9 bases outside the gene matches. The germline CDR1 and CDR2 sequences are SGHTA and FQGNSA. CDR3 length: 16 residues. The CDR3 is CASSSRLAGGMGTQYF. CDR3 DNA: TGTGCCAGCAGCTCCCGACTAGCGGGAGGTATGGGTACGCAGTATTTT. The full variable domain, rest sourced from reference TRBV7-2 and TRBJ2-3, is GAGVSQSPSNKVTEKGKDVELRCDPISGHTALYWYRQSLGQGLEFLIYFQGNSAPDKSGLPSDRFSAERTGGSVSTLTIQRTQQEDSAVYLCASSSRLAGGMGTQYFGPGTRLTVL.

This clonotype was seen at least ten times. The chain couples TRBV3-1 to TRBJ2-2, with a weak D call TRBD1 (6 bases). This CDR3 has 15 amino acids. The V gene lost 7 bases and the J gene lost 0 bases, with 12 bases spanning the gap. CDR1 is LGHDT, CDR2 YNNKEL, per germline (reference sequence). This CDR3 is CASNAGVSNTGELFF. The CDR3 bases are TGTGCCAGCAACGCAGGGGTCTCGAACACCGGGGAGCTGTTTTTT.

This clonotype occurred many times. The V and J genes are TRBV20-1 and TRBJ2-5; D not resolved. Germline CDR1 reads DFQATT; CDR2 reads SNEGSKA (reference sequence). Between the trimmed V and J ends, which lost 0 bases and 4 bases, there was a span of 9 bases. CDR3 length: 13 amino acids. CDR3 sequence (DNA): TGCAGTGCTAGAGATCTAAGGGTAGAGACCCAGTACTTC. It translates to CSARDLRVETQYF.

There are many counts of this clonotype. The rearrangement joins TRBV5-1 to TRBJ2-5, with 14 bases matching TRBD2. The CDR3 is 15 residues long. Germline CDR1 and CDR2: SGHRS and YFSETQ. V lost 4 bases and J lost 3; bases outside the gene matches: 2. The DNA for the CDR3 is TGCGCCAGCAGCCGGGGACTAGCGGGGGAAGAGACCCAGTACTTC. This codes for CASSRGLAGEETQYF.

The chain links TRBV7-9 to TRBJ2-1; TRBD1 matches 8 bases. The CDR3 spans 15 residues. Germline CDR1 and CDR2: SEHNR and FQNEAQ (reference sequence). V shed 5 bases and J 3 bases; nucleotides not matched to a gene: 6. CDR3 amino acids: CASSPGQGFYNEQFF. The CDR3 DNA reads TGTGCCAGCAGCCCAGGACAGGGCTTCTACAATGAGCAGTTCTTC.

The chain carries TRBV6-1 and TRBJ2-3, with D unclear. The end of the DNA aligns better with TRBJ1-5, so the J call may be wrong. This CDR3 is built from 16 residues. Germline CDR1 and CDR2: MNHNS and SASEGT. The CDR3 DNA sequence: TGTGCCAGCAGTGAATGGGCTAGCAGACGCACAGATACGCAGCATTTT. Protein product: CASSEWASRRTDTQHF.

This clonotype showed up many times. The chain recombines TRBV27 with TRBJ1-4, with TRBD1 identical over 9 bases. The ends lost 6 bases at V and 8 bases at J; junction bases unmatched: 7. Germline CDR1 is MNHEY and CDR2 is SMNVEV (reference sequence). This CDR3 is built from 14 residues. CDR3 residues: CASRTGQGGEKLFF. CDR3 DNA sequence: TGTGCCAGCAGGACGGGACAGGGAGGGGAAAAACTGTTTTTT.

The chain joins TRBV28 to TRBJ1-4; D is unresolved. V lost 7 bases and J lost 5, with 11 bases in between. The CDR3 covers 13 residues. Germline V gives CDR1 MDHEN, CDR2 SYDVKM. The CDR3 sequence: CASTRGRNEKLFF. In DNA form, the CDR3 reads TGTGCCAGCACCCGAGGCCGAAATGAAAAACTGTTTTTT.

This clonotype has a handful of counts. This chain uses TRBV12-3 or TRBV12-4 with TRBJ2-1; D gene unclear. This CDR3 has 15 residues. Trimming shortened V by 7 bases and J by 0 bases, and 13 bases separated the two germline ends. The CDR3 protein is CASTSGRSSYNEQFF. CDR3 DNA: TGTGCCAGCACCTCTGGGCGGAGCTCCTACAATGAGCAGTTCTTC.

This clonotype was counted at least ten times. The V and J genes are TRBV20-1 and TRBJ2-7; no clear D. Germline values: CDR1 DFQATT, CDR2 SNEGSKA (reference sequence). This CDR3 has 13 residues. With 4 bases removed from V and 7 bases from J, the gap between germline ends came to 17 bases. The CDR3 coding sequence is TGCAGTGCTACGTTACTGGGTACGATTGAGCAGTACTTC. This codes for CSATLLGTIEQYF.

The V gene is TRBV2, the J gene TRBJ2-1; TRBD2 aligns across 7 bases. The CDR3 spans 16 residues. The V gene's germline CDR1 is SNHLY and CDR2 FYNNEI. Germline trimming cut 4 bases from V and 9 bases from J; bases unmatched to any gene: 15. DNA of the CDR3: TGTGCCAGCAGTGGGGACTGTGGGGGAGGGCCTTGTGAGCAGTTCTTC. This sequence encodes CASSGDCGGGPCEQFF.

In its sample, this clonotype was seen many times. The V and J genes are TRBV10-2 and TRBJ2-5; a possible D gene is TRBD2 (6 bases). CDR1 and CDR2 from the germline V gene are WSHSY and SAAADI. V was shortened by 3 bases and J by 4 bases, with 15 bases between the two germline ends. The CDR3 loop spans 15 amino acids. The CDR3 reads CASSERAGVGETQYF. The DNA of the CDR3 is TGCGCCAGCAGTGAAAGAGCGGGTGTGGGAGAGACCCAGTACTTC.

This clonotype was recorded at least ten times. The chain combines TRBV2 with TRBJ2-7, with D maybe TRBD1 (6 bases). Trimming shortened V by 5 bases and J by 1 base, and 9 bases separated the two germline ends. Germline V gene sequence: CDR1 SNHLY, CDR2 FYNNEI. The CDR3 has 13 amino acids. The CDR3: CASSLGASYEQYF. The DNA of the CDR3 is TGTGCCAGCAGTTTGGGGGCGTCCTACGAGCAGTACTTC.

This clonotype has ten or more counts. The V and J genes are TRBV5-4 and TRBJ2-5, with 7 bases that match TRBD2. The CDR3 spans 13 residues. CDR1 is SGHNT and CDR2 is YYREEE in the germline V gene (reference sequence). Trimming at V came to 4 bases and at J to 5 bases, leaving 5 bases not matched to a gene. In DNA form, the CDR3 reads TGTGCCAGCAGCAAGCGGGAAGGGGAGACCCAGTACTTC. As protein: CASSKREGETQYF.

The table lists this clonotype with a count of one. A much larger clone differs from this one at a single base, so this may be a read error. V usage is TRBV9 and J usage is TRBJ1-2; D possibly corresponds to TRBD1 (6 bases). The CDR3 has 14 residues. CDR1 is SGDLS and CDR2 is YYNGEE in the germline V gene. CDR3 sequence reads: CTSSPSQGIYGYTF. In DNA form, the CDR3 reads TGTACCAGCAGCCCGAGCCAGGGGATCTATGGCTACACCTTC. Using reference TRBV9 and TRBJ1-2 for the parts outside the CDR3, the full variable domain is DSGVTQTPKHLITATGQRVTLRCSPRSGDLSVYWYQQSLDQGLQFLIQYYNGEERAKGNILERFSAQQFPDLHSELNLSSLELGDSALYFCTSSPSQGIYGYTFGSGTRLTVV.

Ten or more counts support this clonotype. The V and J genes are TRBV7-9 and TRBJ2-2; 8 bases agree with TRBD2. The V gene end was trimmed by 7 bases and the J gene end by 2 bases; junction bases not matched to a gene: 9. The CDR3 has 16 residues. CDR1 SEHNR and CDR2 FQNEAQ come from the germline V gene (reference sequence). CDR3 sequence: CASTRGTSRNTGELFF. CDR3 bases: TGTGCCAGCACCCGGGGGACTAGTCGAAACACCGGGGAGCTGTTTTTT.